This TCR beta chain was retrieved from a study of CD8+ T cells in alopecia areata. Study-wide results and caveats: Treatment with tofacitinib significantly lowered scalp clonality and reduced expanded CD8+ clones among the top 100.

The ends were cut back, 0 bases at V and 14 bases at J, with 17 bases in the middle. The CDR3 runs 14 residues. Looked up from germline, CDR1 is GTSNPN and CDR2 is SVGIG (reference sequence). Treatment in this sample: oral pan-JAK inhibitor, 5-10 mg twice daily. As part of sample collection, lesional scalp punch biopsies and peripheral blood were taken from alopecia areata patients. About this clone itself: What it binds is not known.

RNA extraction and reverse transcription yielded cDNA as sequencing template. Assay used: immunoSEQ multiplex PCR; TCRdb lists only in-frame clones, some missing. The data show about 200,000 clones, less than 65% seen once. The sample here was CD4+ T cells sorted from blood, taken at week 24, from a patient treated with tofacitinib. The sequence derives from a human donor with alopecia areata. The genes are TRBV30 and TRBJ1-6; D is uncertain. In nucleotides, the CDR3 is TGTGCCTGGAGTGTATCTGGAGGGCCAGGCACCCTCCACTTT. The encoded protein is CAWSVSGGPGTLHF. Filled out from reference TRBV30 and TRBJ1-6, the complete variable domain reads SQTIHQWPATLVQPVGSPLSLECTVEGTSNPNLYWYRQAAGRGLQLLFYSVGIGQISSEVPQNLSASRPQDRQFILSSKKLLLSDSGFYLCAWSVSGGPGTLHFGNGTRLTVT.